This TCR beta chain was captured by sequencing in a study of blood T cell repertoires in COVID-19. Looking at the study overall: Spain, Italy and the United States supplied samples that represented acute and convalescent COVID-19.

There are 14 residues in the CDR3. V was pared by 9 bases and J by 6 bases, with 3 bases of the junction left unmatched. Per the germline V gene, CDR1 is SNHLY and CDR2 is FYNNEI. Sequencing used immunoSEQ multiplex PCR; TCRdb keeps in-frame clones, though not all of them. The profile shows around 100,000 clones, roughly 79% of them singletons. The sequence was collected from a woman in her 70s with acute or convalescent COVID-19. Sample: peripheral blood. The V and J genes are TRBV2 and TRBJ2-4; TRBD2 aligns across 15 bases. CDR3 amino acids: CARGLAGGTNIQYF. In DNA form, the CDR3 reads TGTGCCAGAGGACTAGCGGGGGGGACAAACATTCAGTACTTC.